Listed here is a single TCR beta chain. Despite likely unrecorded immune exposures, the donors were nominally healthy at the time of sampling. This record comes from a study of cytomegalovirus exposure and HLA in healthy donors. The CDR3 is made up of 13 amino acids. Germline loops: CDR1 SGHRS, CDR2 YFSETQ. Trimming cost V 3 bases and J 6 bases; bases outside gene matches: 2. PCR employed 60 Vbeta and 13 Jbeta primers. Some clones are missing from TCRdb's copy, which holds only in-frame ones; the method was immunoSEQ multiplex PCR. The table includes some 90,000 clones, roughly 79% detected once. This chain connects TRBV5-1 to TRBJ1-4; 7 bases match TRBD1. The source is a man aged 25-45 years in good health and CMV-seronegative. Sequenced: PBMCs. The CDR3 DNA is TGCGCCAGCAGCTCTACAGGGGATGAAAAACTGTTTTTT. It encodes CASSSTGDEKLFF. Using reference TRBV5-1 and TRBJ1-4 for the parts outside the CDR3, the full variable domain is KAGVTQTPRYLIKTRGQQVTLSCSPISGHRSVSWYQQTPGQGLQFLFEYFSETQRNKGNFPGRFSGRQFSNSRSEMNVSTLELGDSALYLCASSSTGDEKLFFGSGTQLSVL.